One T cell receptor beta chain is described in this entry. This clone has just a few counts. Its recognized antigen is unknown. No much larger clone exists at a distance of one base, and base qualities are not known. The data were taken from a study of shared clonotypes between healthy human individuals (dated by TCRdb to 2018 to 2020). Turning to the overall study: The cohort comprised a couple of women and a few men aged 18 to 49 years. To increase sequencing depth and limit assay-specific biases, TCR repertoire library preparation and sequencing were carried out by different laboratories using diverse techniques. For each donor, three plates each were used for CD4 naive and CD4 memory, two plates were used for CD8 naive, and one plate was used for CD8 memory. The study deeply sequenced blood TCR repertoires of 5 or 6 healthy adults to estimate repertoire size and the extent of clonotype sharing between individuals. Each donor's leukapheresis produced roughly between roughly 0.85 and 10 billion PBMCs. General conclusions and limits of the study: Rarefaction of sorted-subset datasets indicated incomplete sequencing despite the large sequencing depth. Pairwise subsampling led to the expectation that sequencing depth would affect the degree of clonotype sharing among donors. Because the study included only a small number of donors, the genetic and exposure-history diversity represented was limited. Compared with non-shared clonotypes, the clonotypes found in all four sorted-subset donors had higher generation probabilities. Estimated clonotype richness was generally larger for naive than for memory subsets. Only blood was sampled, and tissue TCR repertoires likely differ from those in blood. Approximately 5% of naive CD4, 3.5% of naive CD8, approximately 2% of memory CD4, and 0.4% of memory CD8 clonotypes were shared across a few donors.

The donors were healthy, HIV-negative adults with no recently reported acute infections or vaccinations. Every donor was a Caucasian adult residing in Nashville, Tennessee, USA. CD8 memory samples consisted of magnetically selected CD45RO+ cells combined with CCR7-negative CD45RA+ effector memory (TemRA) cells. After blood collection by leukapheresis, PBMCs were isolated using Ficoll-Histopaque density gradient centrifugation and then cryopreserved in the vapor phase of liquid nitrogen. Analytical flow cytometry was used to check the purity and quantity of each magnetically sorted T cell population. From each sorted fraction, genomic DNA was isolated and quantified by UV absorbance on a Nanodrop 2000c. Including the terminal cysteine and phenylalanine, the CDR3 comprises 19 residues. The entry retains the CDR3 DNA only, 57 bases that are in frame from base 1. From V the trimming removes 4 bases and from J it removes 2 bases, while the gene matches leave 12 bases of the junction unaccounted for. The CDR1 and CDR2 encoded by the germline V gene are SGHRS and YFSETQ.

Using the deep immunoSEQ assay, TCR CDR3 regions were amplified from genomic DNA by multiplex PCR. Genomic DNA extracted from each cell subset was distributed evenly over all wells of several immunoSEQ 96-well plates, and each plate served as one replicate. For sorted subsets, each replicate PCR was loaded with 150 to 250 ng genomic DNA, equivalent to about 33,000 T cell genomes. Purified libraries were measured with a Qubit 3.0 fluorometer, size-checked on a Bioanalyzer 2100, and measured again with the KAPA Library Quantification kit. Every immunoSEQ 96-well plate was sequenced on a dedicated single-read 150-cycle Illumina NextSeq 550 flow cell. The study's own analysis went as follows. Because the immunoSEQ output included only junctional sequences and no quality scores, the filtering could not be the same as the filtering used for full-length reads. To assign V/J genes and CDR3, sequences were annotated using PyIR, a Python wrapper for IgBLAST v1.9, with IMGT germline references. Any read was removed if the V/J assignment was weak (E-value above 1e-6), the CDR3 was missing, or the read contained stop codons, out-of-frame junctions, or ambiguous translated residues. A V3J clonotype was defined by an identical inferred V gene, J gene, and CDR3 amino acid sequence. Percentage overlap between repertoires was computed as shared unique clonotypes divided by the size of the smaller repertoire. Richness of each repertoire was evaluated using RTK rarefaction, the Chao1 estimator, and Recon v2.1 estimates of unobserved clonotypes. OLGA was used to compute generation probabilities for all TCRbeta clonotypes that the gDNA method yielded from a handful of donors. This is the immuneACCESS table as TCRdb keeps it, with only in-frame sequences that have V and J called. A part of the clones is gone; compared with another copy, unresolved V genes explain less than half, and the rest is unexplained. V and J calls plus clone size are reproduced from that table; the DNA served to infer D and trimming. The sample has roughly 700,000 clones on record, about 92% of them singletons. Of the sample, 30% to 40% is held by the ten largest clones.

The sample was memory CD8+ T cells from PBMCs. Explained via the paper, the cell subset or site label denotes: CD45RO+ cells pooled with CCR7-negative TemRA cells. This sequence originates from a man between 18 and 35 years old in good health. Some clones in this sample may be carry-over from other donors' samples. The chain employs TRBV5-1 and TRBJ2-2, with 12 bases aligning to TRBD2. The CDR3 amino acid sequence is: CASSRHKRLAGENTGELFF. The DNA sequence is as follows: TGCGCCAGCAGCAGACACAAACGACTAGCGGGAGAAAACACCGGGGAGCTGTTTTTT.